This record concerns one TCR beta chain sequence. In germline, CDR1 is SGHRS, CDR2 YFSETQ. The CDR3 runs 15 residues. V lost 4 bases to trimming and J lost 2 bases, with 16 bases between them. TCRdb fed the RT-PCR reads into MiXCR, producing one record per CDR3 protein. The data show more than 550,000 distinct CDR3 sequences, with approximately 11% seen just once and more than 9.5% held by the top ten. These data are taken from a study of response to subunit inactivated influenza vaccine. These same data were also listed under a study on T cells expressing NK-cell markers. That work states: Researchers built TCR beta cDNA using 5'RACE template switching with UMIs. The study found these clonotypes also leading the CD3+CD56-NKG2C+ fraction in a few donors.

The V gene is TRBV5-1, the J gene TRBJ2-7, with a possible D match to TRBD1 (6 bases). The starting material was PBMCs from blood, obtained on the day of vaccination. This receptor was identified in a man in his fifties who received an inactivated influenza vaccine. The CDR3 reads CASSPYGQSTYEQYF. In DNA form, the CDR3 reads TGCGCCAGCAGCCCGTACGGACAGTCCACCTACGAGCAGTACTTC.